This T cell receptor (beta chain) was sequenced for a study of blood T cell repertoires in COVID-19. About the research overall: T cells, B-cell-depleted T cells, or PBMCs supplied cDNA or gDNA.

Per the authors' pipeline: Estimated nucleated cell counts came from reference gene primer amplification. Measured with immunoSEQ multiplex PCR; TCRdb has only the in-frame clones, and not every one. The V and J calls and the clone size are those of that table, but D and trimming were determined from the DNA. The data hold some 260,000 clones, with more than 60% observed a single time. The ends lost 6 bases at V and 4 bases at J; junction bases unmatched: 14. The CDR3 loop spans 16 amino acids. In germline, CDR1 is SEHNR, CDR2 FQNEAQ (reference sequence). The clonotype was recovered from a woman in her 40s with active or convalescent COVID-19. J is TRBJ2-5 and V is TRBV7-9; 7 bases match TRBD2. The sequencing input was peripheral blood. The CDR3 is CASSPTGGNFRETQYF. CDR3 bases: TGTGCCAGCAGTCCAACGGGGGGAAACTTTAGAGAGACCCAGTACTTC.